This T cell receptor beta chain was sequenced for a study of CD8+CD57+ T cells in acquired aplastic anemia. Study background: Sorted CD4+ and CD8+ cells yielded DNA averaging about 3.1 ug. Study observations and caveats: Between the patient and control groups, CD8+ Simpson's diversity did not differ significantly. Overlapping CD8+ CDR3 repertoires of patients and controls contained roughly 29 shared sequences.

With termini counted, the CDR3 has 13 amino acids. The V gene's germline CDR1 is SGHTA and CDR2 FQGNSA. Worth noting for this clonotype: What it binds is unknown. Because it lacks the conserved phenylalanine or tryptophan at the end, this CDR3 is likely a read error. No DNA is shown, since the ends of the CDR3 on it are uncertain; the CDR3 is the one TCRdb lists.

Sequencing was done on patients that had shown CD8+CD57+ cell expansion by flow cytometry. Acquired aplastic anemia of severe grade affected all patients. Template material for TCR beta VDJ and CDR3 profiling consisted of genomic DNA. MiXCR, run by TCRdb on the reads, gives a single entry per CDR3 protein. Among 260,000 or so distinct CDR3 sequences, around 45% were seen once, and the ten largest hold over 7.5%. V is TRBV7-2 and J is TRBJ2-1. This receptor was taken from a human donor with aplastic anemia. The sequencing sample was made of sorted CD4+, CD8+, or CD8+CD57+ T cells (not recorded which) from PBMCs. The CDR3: CASSVDLNFEQSL.